These 7 T cell receptor beta chains were sequenced from one sample in a study of regulatory dendritic cells for organ transplantation. Some clones are missing from TCRdb's copy, which holds only in-frame ones; the method was immunoSEQ multiplex PCR. The sample has nearly 30,000 clones; roughly 85% are singletons. What was sequenced was memory CD4+ T cells from blood. Subset: CD45RO+ memory T cells. The receptors were sampled from a human donor in good health.

This clone came up a few times. Other DNA sequences in the sample encode the same CDR3. V is TRBV6-1 and J is TRBJ1-3; the D is unclear. With 3 bases removed from V and 0 bases from J, the gap between germline ends came to 9 bases. The CDR3 length is 15 residues. The V gene's germline CDR1 is MNHNS and CDR2 SASEGT. CDR3 amino acids: CASSEGIYSGNTIYF. The CDR3 nucleotides read TGTGCCAGCAGTGAGGGCATTTACTCTGGAAACACCATATATTTT.

The chain combines TRBV19 with TRBJ1-2; the D is unclear. The germline V and J ends were trimmed by 5 bases and 2 bases, with 15 bases remaining between them. CDR3 length: 15 amino acids. Germline V lookup: CDR1 LNHDA, CDR2 SQIVND (reference sequence). The CDR3 reads CASSSQHQGNYGYTF. In DNA, the CDR3 is TGTGCCAGTAGTTCGCAGCACCAAGGGAACTATGGCTACACCTTC.

The CDR3 DNA is TGTGCCAGCAGCTTGGTAGCTAGCGCAGATACGCAGTATTTT. Its protein is CASSLVASADTQYF. The rearrangement uses TRBV5-4 and TRBJ2-3; D possibly corresponds to TRBD2 (6 bases). The V and J ends lost 0 bases and 4 bases respectively, with 9 bases between them. The CDR3 runs 14 residues. Germline V lookup: CDR1 SGHNT, CDR2 YYREEE (reference sequence). Full variable domain (missing parts from reference TRBV5-4 and TRBJ2-3): ETGVTQSPTHLIKTRGQQVTLRCSSQSGHNTVSWYQQALGQGPQFIFQYYREEENGRGNFPPRFSGLQFPNYSSELNVNALELDDSALYLCASSLVASADTQYFGPGTRLTVL.

This clone showed up just once. The chain couples TRBV18 to TRBJ2-7, with D uncertain. Germline V lookup: CDR1 KGHSH, CDR2 LQKENI. Deletions cut 1 base from V and 1 base from J, with 8 bases between. The CDR3 runs to 14 residues. The chain's CDR3 is CASSPHKGSYEQYF. The CDR3 coding sequence is TGTGCCAGCTCACCACATAAGGGATCCTACGAGCAGTACTTC.

V usage is TRBV4-2 and J usage is TRBJ2-5; 14 nucleotides match TRBD2. The J call may not be correct, given that the DNA end is closer to TRBJ2-7. The CDR3 contains 17 residues. Germline V lookup: CDR1 LGHNA, CDR2 YNFKEQ. Here the CDR3 DNA reads TGTGCCAGCAGCCAGGAGACTAGCGGGAGGGCCGGATACGAGCAGTACTTC. Protein: CASSQETSGRAGYEQYF.

This clone was counted a few times. The chain has TRBV7-2 and TRBJ1-2, with TRBD1 identical over 11 bases. V lost 6 bases to trimming and J lost 7 bases; unmatched junction nucleotides: 7. This CDR3 spans 14 amino acids. Germline-derived CDR1 and CDR2 are SGHTA and FQGNSA. The CDR3 here is CASSKGQGAGGYTF. DNA for the CDR3: TGTGCCAGCAGTAAAGGACAGGGGGCAGGTGGCTACACCTTC.

The V call is TRBV7-2, the J call TRBJ2-3; 7 bases fit TRBD1. This CDR3 region has 16 residues. Looked up from germline, CDR1 is SGHTA and CDR2 is FQGNSA. The V gene end was trimmed by 6 bases and the J gene end by 6 bases; junction bases not matched to a gene: 15. CDR3 region: CASRRPTGAHGDTQYF. The CDR3 coding sequence is TGTGCCAGCAGGAGGCCAACAGGGGCCCACGGGGATACGCAGTATTTT.